This TCR beta chain is drawn from a study of cytomegalovirus exposure and HLA in healthy donors. V gave up 8 bases and J gave up 2 bases; unmatched junction bases: 16. The germline CDR1 and CDR2 sequences are LNHDA and SQIVND (reference sequence). The CDR3 runs 18 residues. Use of 60 Vbeta and 13 Jbeta primers characterized the PCR. Sequenced by immunoSEQ multiplex PCR; TCRdb stores in-frame clones only, minus some. The sample has 150,000 to 200,000 clones; around 81% are singletons. Remarks on this clone: Its antigen is as yet unknown.

Study findings and constraints: Only CMV serostatus was available as immune exposure information. TRBV6-2, TRBV6-3 and some other V segments were unresolvable in 87-base-pair reads.

V and J are TRBV19 and TRBJ1-3, with 9 nucleotides matching TRBD1. The material sequenced was PBMCs. The sequence derives from a man younger than 35 in good health and CMV-seronegative. The CDR3 reads CASWPGQGLPHPGNTIYF. The CDR3 bases are TGTGCCAGTTGGCCGGGACAGGGCCTCCCCCACCCTGGAAACACCATATATTTT.